This entry features one T cell receptor (beta chain) sequence. There is no known antigen for this receptor. Within one base of it there is no much larger clone, and no base qualities were kept. The source of the sample is a study of OX40 agonist ivuxolimab in advanced cancers. At the level of the whole study: Ivuxolimab was a fully human IgG2 agonistic monoclonal antibody targeting the costimulatory receptor OX40 (CD134). Intravenous ivuxolimab was administered to patients every 2 weeks at six dose levels: 0.01, 0.1, 0.3, 1.5, 3 and 10 mg/kg. Of the approximately 50 patients in dose escalation, about 20 had hepatocellular carcinoma, some 15 had melanoma, 9 had renal cell carcinoma and 9 had head and neck cancer. The dose-escalation cohort was 82.7% male with a mean age of about 60 years, ranging from roughly 23 to 90. Patients were allowed to have had prior anti-PD-1, anti-PD-L1 or anti-CTLA-4 therapy, and approximately 41% of the dose-escalation patients had previously received checkpoint inhibitors. Partial responses occurred in three dose-escalation patients: two with cutaneous melanoma and one with hepatocellular carcinoma. The point of sequencing TCRbeta in the periphery was to test whether ivuxolimab changed TCR sequence diversity and drove clonal T-cell expansion. The paper reports the monotherapy dose-escalation portion (N ≈ 52 patients) of the phase I ivuxolimab trial. Beyond this particular receptor, the publication reports: Low levels of normalized T-cell clonal expansion were also seen in some patients who did not respond. Which antigens the clonally expanded peripheral T cells were specific for was not determined. In the 0.1-3.0 mg/kg groups, partial responders were among the patients with the lowest normalized peripheral clonal expansion, particularly in CD8+ T cells. After ivuxolimab, expanded clones were on average more numerous among CD8+ T cells than among CD4+ T cells. At doses of 0.1 to 3.0 mg/kg, clonal expansion of both CD4+ and CD8+ T cells in blood was seen between baseline and week 6.

Patients with a history of autoimmune disease or receiving systemic immunosuppression were excluded from the trial. Peripheral blood for TCR sequencing was collected from all dose cohorts at baseline, on cycle 4 day 1, and on cycle 7 day 1. The samples were drawn from a first-in-human, open-label, multicenter phase I dose-escalation trial of ivuxolimab. The trial enrolled adults with locally advanced or metastatic head and neck squamous cell, hepatocellular, melanoma or renal cell carcinoma. Before TCR sequencing, CD4+ T cells and CD8+ T cells from peripheral blood were sorted into separate populations. For sequencing of the TCRbeta CDR3 region, genomic DNA was extracted from the sorted cells. The immunoSEQ Assay was used for sequencing of TCRbeta CDR3 regions. The clones in this table, taken by TCRdb from immuneACCESS, are in-frame only. Not every clone is retained; where verified, under half of the shortfall comes from an unresolved V gene, and the cause of the rest is unknown. Present in this sample are some 100,000 clones, around 85% of which were seen just once. Over 0.65% of the sample is held by the ten biggest clonotypes.

Counted from cysteine to phenylalanine, this CDR3 has 13 amino acids. Left in the record is the CDR3 DNA by itself, 39 bases read in frame from the first base. V is reduced by 4 bases and J by 5 bases, leaving a spacing of 8 bases between them. CDR1 and CDR2 are read off the germline V gene as SGHDN and FVKESK. This chain is built from TRBV14 and TRBJ1-4, with no confident D gene call. The receptor was isolated from an adult with an advanced solid tumor such as melanoma, head and neck, liver or kidney cancer. The sample was CD4+ or CD8+ T cells sorted from blood, taken in a trial of the OX40 agonist ivuxolimab. In nucleotides, the sequence is TGTGCCAGCAGCCGCGGACTAAATGAAAAACTGTTTTTT. This gives the protein CASSRGLNEKLFF.